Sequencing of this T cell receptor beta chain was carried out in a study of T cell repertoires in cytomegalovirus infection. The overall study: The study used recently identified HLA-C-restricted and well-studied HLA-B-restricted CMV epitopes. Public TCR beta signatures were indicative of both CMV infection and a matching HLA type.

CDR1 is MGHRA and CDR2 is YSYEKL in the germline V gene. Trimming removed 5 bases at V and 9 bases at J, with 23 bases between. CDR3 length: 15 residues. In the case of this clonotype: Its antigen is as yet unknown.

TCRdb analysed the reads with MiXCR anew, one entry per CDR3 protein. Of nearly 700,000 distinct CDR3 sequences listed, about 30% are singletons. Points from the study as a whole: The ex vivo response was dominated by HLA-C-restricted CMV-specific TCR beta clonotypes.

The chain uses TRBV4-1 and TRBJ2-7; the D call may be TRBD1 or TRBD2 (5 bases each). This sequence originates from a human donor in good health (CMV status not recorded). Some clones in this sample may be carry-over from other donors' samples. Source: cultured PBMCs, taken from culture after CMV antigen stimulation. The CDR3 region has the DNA TGCGCCAGCAGCGTCCCGGGACCACTATCTACGATGCAGTACTTC. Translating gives CASSVPGPLSTMQYF.